This T cell receptor (beta chain) was recovered during a study of blood T cell repertoires in COVID-19. Study information: Donors in the United States, Italy and Spain gave samples during acute or convalescent COVID-19. Sources were T cells, B-cell-depleted T cells, or PBMCs; the material itself was cDNA or gDNA.

Residents of 24 US areas, aged roughly 18 to 89 years, made up the participants. Assignment of participants to cohorts was predicated upon participant-reported clinical history. J was trimmed by 5 bases and V by 5 bases; bases with no gene match: 9. CDR3 length: 15 amino acids. Germline CDR1 LNHDA, CDR2 SQIVND (reference sequence). Clones were read by immunoSEQ multiplex PCR, and TCRdb kept only the in-frame ones, dropping some. This sample has some 200,000 clones, with about nine tenths found just once. Sequencing input: PBMCs or T cells enriched from blood (not recorded which). The genes are TRBV19 and TRBJ1-1; 9 bases align to TRBD1. The sequence was obtained from a woman in her forties with acute COVID-19. CDR3 amino acids: CASSPRTGAWTEAFF. CDR3 nucleotide sequence: TGTGCCAGTAGTCCCCGGACAGGGGCGTGGACTGAAGCTTTCTTT.